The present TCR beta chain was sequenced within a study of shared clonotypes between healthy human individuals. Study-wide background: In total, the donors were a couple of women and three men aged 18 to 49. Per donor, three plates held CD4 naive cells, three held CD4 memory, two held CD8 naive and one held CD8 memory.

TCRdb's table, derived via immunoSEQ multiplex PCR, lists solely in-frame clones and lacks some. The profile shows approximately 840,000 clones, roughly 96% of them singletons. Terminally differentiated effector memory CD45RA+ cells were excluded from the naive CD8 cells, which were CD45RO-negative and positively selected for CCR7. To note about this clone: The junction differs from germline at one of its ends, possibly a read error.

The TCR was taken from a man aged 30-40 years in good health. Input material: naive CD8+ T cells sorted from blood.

The CDR3 nucleotides read TGTGCTAGCAGCTTCGGACAGGGCACTGAAGCTTTCTTT. Translated: CASSFGQGTEAFF. The chain is built from TRBV7-7 and TRBJ1-1; TRBD1 matches 8 bases. CDR3 length: 13 amino acids. CDR1 SSHAT and CDR2 FNYEAQ come from the germline V gene (reference sequence). The full variable domain, completed using reference TRBV7-7 and TRBJ1-1, is GAGVSQSPRYKVTKRGQDVTLRCDPISSHATLYWYQQALGQGPEFLTYFNYEAQPDKSGLPSDRFSAERPEGSISTLTIQRTEQRDSAMYRCASSFGQGTEAFFGQGTRLTVV.